In its sample, the clone carrying this T cell receptor (beta chain) was seen once. Only in-frame clones appear in the TCRdb table, and some are missing; sequencing was by immunoSEQ multiplex PCR. The sample has roughly 200,000 clones, roughly 89% seen once. Germline V gene sequence: CDR1 SGHDT, CDR2 YYEEEE. There are 16 residues in the CDR3. Trimming at V came to 4 bases and at J to 4 bases, leaving 12 bases not matched to a gene. This sample is part of a study of blood T cell repertoires in COVID-19. Study background: Acute-phase and convalescent COVID-19 samples originated in the United States, Italy and Spain. In each case, the material was cDNA or gDNA derived from T cells, B-cell-depleted T cells, or PBMCs.

The chain employs TRBV5-6 and TRBJ1-2; 8 nucleotides agree with TRBD1. The TCR comes from a man aged 35 to 55 with acute or convalescent COVID-19. Material: peripheral blood. CDR3 bases: TGTGCCAGCAGCCACCGGACAGGGTCGAACCGCTATGGCTACACCTTC. Translated, it gives CASSHRTGSNRYGYTF. The whole variable domain, remainder taken from reference TRBV5-6 and TRBJ1-2, is DAGVTQSPTHLIKTRGQQVTLRCSPKSGHDTVSWYQQALGQGPQFIFQYYEEEERQRGNFPDRFSGHQFPNYSSELNVNALLLGDSALYLCASSHRTGSNRYGYTFGSGTRLTVV.